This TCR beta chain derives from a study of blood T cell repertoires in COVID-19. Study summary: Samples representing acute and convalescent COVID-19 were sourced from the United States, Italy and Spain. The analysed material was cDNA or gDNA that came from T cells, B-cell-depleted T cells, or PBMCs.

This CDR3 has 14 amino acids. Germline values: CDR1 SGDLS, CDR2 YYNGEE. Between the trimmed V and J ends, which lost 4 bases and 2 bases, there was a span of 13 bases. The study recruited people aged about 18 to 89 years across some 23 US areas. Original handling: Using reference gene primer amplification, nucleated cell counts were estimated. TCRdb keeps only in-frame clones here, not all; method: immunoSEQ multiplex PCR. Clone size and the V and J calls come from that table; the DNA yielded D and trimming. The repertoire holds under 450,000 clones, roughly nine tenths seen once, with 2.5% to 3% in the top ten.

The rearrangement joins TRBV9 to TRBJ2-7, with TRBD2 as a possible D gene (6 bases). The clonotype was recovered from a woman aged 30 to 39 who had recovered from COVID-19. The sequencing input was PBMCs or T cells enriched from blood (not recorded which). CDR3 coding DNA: TGTGCCAGCAGCATCAGGGAGGAGACCTACGAGCAGTACTTC. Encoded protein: CASSIREETYEQYF.